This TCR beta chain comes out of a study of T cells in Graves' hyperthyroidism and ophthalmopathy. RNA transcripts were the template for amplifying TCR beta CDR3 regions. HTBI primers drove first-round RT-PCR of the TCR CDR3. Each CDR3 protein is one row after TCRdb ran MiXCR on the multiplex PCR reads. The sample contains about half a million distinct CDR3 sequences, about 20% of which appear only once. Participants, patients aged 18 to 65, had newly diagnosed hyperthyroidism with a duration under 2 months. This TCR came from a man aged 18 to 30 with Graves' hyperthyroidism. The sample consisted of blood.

The CDR3 sequence is CASSQSGLNSPLHF. CDR3 nucleotides: TGTGCCAGCAGCCAATCAGGCCTTAATTCACCCCTCCACTTT. The chain employs TRBV4-2 and TRBJ1-6; D is unresolved. This CDR3 contains 14 residues. V lost 2 bases and J lost 6, with 8 bases in between. From germline, CDR1 is LGHNA and CDR2 YNFKEQ.